The rows below give T cell receptor beta chains drawn from one sample of a study of Graves' ophthalmopathy and Graves' hyperthyroidism. TCRdb called the multiplex PCR reads again in MiXCR, with one record for every CDR3 protein. Here the sample spans roughly 700,000 distinct CDR3 sequences, 35% to 50% being singletons. The sequenced sample consisted of peripheral blood. Receptor source: an adult man with Graves' ophthalmopathy. CDR3s include the opening cysteine and the closing phenylalanine or tryptophan. The D gene is left open where the match is weak. Expanded clones get a size class; other rows say once, few or many, or leave the size out.

clone_size,d_call,v_call,j_call,cdr3_nt,cdr3_aa
.,TRBD1,TRBV11-2,TRBJ1-2,TGTGCCAGCAGCTACACAGGGGCGACCAACTATGGCTACACCTTC,CASSYTGATNYGYTF
.,.,TRBV25-1,TRBJ1-1,TGTGCCAGCAGTGAATCTGGGGGAACAACCCTAAACACTGAAGCTTCCTTT,CASSESGGTTLNTEASF
few,TRBD2,TRBV12-3/TRBV12-4,TRBJ2-7,TGTGCCAGCAGTCGCGCGACTAGCGGGAGTTACGAGCAGTACTTC,CASSRATSGSYEQYF
many,TRBD1,TRBV2,TRBJ1-6,TGTGCCAGCAGTGTGGGACAGGGAGGCAATTCACCCCTCCACTTT,CASSVGQGGNSPLHF
few,.,TRBV6-2/TRBV6-3,TRBJ1-3,TGTGCCAGCAGTTCTCGACGGGGCGGGGACACCATATATTTT,CASSSRRGGDTIYF
.,TRBD1,TRBV10-3,TRBJ2-5,TGTGCCATCAGAGGACAGGAGAGGGGCCAGTACTTC,CAIRGQERGQYF
.,TRBD2,TRBV29-1,TRBJ2-1,TGCAGCCCAAGACTAGCGGGAGCGCATGAGCAGTTCTTC,CSPRLAGAHEQFF
.,.,TRBV25-1,TRBJ2-5,TGTGCCAGCAGTGAAACTAACGGGGGCGTGGAGACCCAGTACTTC,CASSETNGGVETQYF
.,.,TRBV29-1,TRBJ2-2,TGCAGCATCGCAGGGACCGGGGAGCTGTTTTTT,CSIAGTGELFF
.,TRBD1,TRBV19,TRBJ1-2,TGTGCCAGTGGCATGACAGGGGCGAACTATGGCTACACCTTC,CASGMTGANYGYTF
many,.,TRBV2,TRBJ1-4,TGTGCCAGCGCCCGGGACGGTAATGAAAAACTGTTTTTT,CASARDGNEKLFF